This T cell receptor beta chain appears in the sequencing data of a study of blood T cell repertoires in COVID-19. Trimming removed 4 bases from V and 2 bases from J, with 14 bases in between. This CDR3 comprises 15 residues. Germline CDR1 WSHSY, CDR2 SAAADI. Only in-frame clones appear in the TCRdb table, and some are missing; sequencing was by immunoSEQ multiplex PCR. The table has 85,000 to 90,000 clones, about 89% seen once. The sequence derives from a human donor in a cohort sampled during active COVID-19. The specimen was peripheral blood. The chain carries TRBV10-2 and TRBJ1-1; maybe TRBD1 (5 bases). CDR3 protein: CASSGWATENTEAFF. CDR3 nucleotides: TGCGCCAGCAGTGGGTGGGCGACAGAAAACACTGAAGCTTTCTTT.